These 11 T cell receptor beta chains originate from one sample sequenced in a study of early stage breast cancer tumors. TCRdb's table, derived via immunoSEQ multiplex PCR, lists solely in-frame clones and lacks some. The sample contains fewer than 90,000 clones, roughly three quarters of which appear only once. Material: blood. The receptor set was obtained from a person aged 55-75 years with breast cancer.

This clone is labeled medium-sized. V usage is TRBV18 and J usage is TRBJ1-6; 8 nucleotides align to TRBD1. The V gene's germline CDR1 is KGHSH and CDR2 LQKENI. V was clipped by 2 bases and J by 6 bases; unmatched bases: 6. The CDR3 has 16 amino acids. CDR3 region: CASSPFPGGVNSPLHF. CDR3 in DNA: TGTGCCAGCTCACCATTCCCAGGGGGCGTTAATTCACCCCTCCACTTT.

The chain combines TRBV28 with TRBJ2-7; 13 bases are shared with TRBD2. Looked up from germline, CDR1 is MDHEN and CDR2 is SYDVKM. Germline trimming cut 1 base from V and 6 bases from J; bases unmatched to any gene: 6. This CDR3 region has 16 residues. CDR3 DNA: TGTGCCAGCAGTTTATACGGGACTAGCGGGAATAGCGAGCAGTACTTC. It is translated as CASSLYGTSGNSEQYF.

This chain uses TRBV2 with TRBJ2-6; the D is unclear. The V and J ends lost 6 bases and 0 bases respectively, with 12 bases between them. CDR3 length: 16 residues. Germline CDR1 is SNHLY and CDR2 is FYNNEI. The chain's CDR3 is CASSLSLGSGANVLTF. CDR3 DNA sequence: TGTGCCAGCAGCCTATCCTTGGGCTCTGGGGCCAACGTCCTGACTTTC. The whole variable domain, filled in from reference TRBV2 and TRBJ2-6, reads EPEVTQTPSHQVTQMGQEVILRCVPISNHLYFYWYRQILGQKVEFLVSFYNNEISEKSEIFDDQFSVERPDGSNFTLKIRSTKLEDSAMYFCASSLSLGSGANVLTFGAGSRLTVL.

The J gene is TRBJ1-1, the V gene TRBV19; D is possibly TRBD1 (5 bases). CDR3 size: 10 residues. The V end was cut by 9 bases, the J end by 10 bases, with 12 bases between. Per the germline V gene, CDR1 is LNHDA and CDR2 is SQIVND (reference sequence). The CDR3, as DNA: TGTGCCAGGACAGTTATCGGAGCTTTCTTT. As protein: CARTVIGAFF.

This chain uses TRBV28 with TRBJ1-4, with D perhaps matching TRBD1 (6 bases). Germline CDR1 and CDR2: MDHEN and SYDVKM. The V gene lost 5 bases and the J gene lost 7 bases, with 14 bases spanning the gap. This CDR3 contains 14 residues. This chain's CDR3 is CASSTTGDLEKLFF. CDR3 sequence (DNA): TGTGCCAGCAGTACGACAGGAGACCTTGAAAAACTGTTTTTT.

This chain connects TRBV5-1 to TRBJ2-7; D is perhaps TRBD1 (6 bases). Trimming removed 3 bases at V and 0 bases at J, with 19 bases between. There are 17 residues in the CDR3. The germline V gene has CDR1 SGHRS and CDR2 YFSETQ. The CDR3 nucleotides read TGCGCCAGCAGCTCCCGAACAATCACAGGGAGCTCCTACGAGCAGTACTTC. Translating gives CASSSRTITGSSYEQYF.

The CDR3 reads CASSPGGDSTDTQYF. The DNA of the CDR3 is TGTGCCAGCAGCCCCGGTGGCGATAGCACAGATACGCAGTATTTT. V usage is TRBV7-9 and J usage is TRBJ2-3, with D uncertain. The CDR3 extends over 15 amino acids. Germline V gene data show CDR1 as SEHNR and CDR2 as FQNEAQ (reference sequence). Trimming removed 5 bases from V and 0 bases from J, with 12 bases in between.

This clone turned up a few times. The J gene is TRBJ2-7, the V gene TRBV4-3; TRBD1 matches at 8 bases. With V trimmed by 2 bases and J by 2 bases, 2 bases remained unmatched. The CDR3 is made up of 14 amino acids. Germline CDR1 and CDR2: LGHNA and YSLEER. CDR3 protein: CASSQRTGPYEQYF. Here the CDR3 DNA reads TGCGCCAGCAGCCAAAGGACAGGGCCCTACGAGCAGTACTTC.

The V and J genes are TRBV4-1 and TRBJ1-2, with unresolved D. Germline CDR1 and CDR2: MGHRA and YSYEKL. Trimming pared 1 base from V and 8 bases from J, leaving 17 bases between. This CDR3 spans 15 amino acids. Here the CDR3 reads CASSQAGYDSWGYTF. CDR3 DNA sequence: TGCGCCAGCAGCCAAGCGGGTTATGATTCTTGGGGCTACACCTTC.

The CDR3 bases are TGTGCCAGCAGTTCCCCACGAACCCCTAGGGCAGGCTACACCTTC. It yields the protein CASSSPRTPRAGYTF. V is TRBV28 and J is TRBJ1-2; no firm D call. The germline V and J ends were trimmed by 4 bases and 8 bases, with 20 bases remaining between them. Germline loops: CDR1 MDHEN, CDR2 SYDVKM. The CDR3 has 15 residues.

The rearrangement uses TRBV2 and TRBJ2-3; a weak D match, TRBD2 (5 bases). Germline CDR1 reads SNHLY; CDR2 reads FYNNEI. The CDR3 sequence is 13 residues long. Trimming shortened V by 5 bases and J by 4 bases, and 10 bases separated the two germline ends. In DNA form, the CDR3 reads TGTGCCAGCAGTTTAACTAGTGCAGATACGCAGTATTTT. Translating it yields CASSLTSADTQYF.